A selection of T cell receptor beta chains follows, all from one sample in a study of shared clonotypes between healthy human individuals. TCRdb keeps only in-frame clones here, not all; method: immunoSEQ multiplex PCR. The table lists approximately 710,000 clones, around 90% of them singletons. The sample was memory CD8+ T cells from PBMCs. The source is a young man in good health. Some clones in this sample may be carry-over from other donors' samples. CDR3s include the opening cysteine and the closing phenylalanine or tryptophan. Fields, in order: clone size, V gene, J gene, D gene, CDR3 protein, CDR3 DNA. D genes are given only for firm matches. Expanded clones get a size class; other rows say once, few or many, or leave the size out.

NA,TRBV6-6,TRBJ2-1,NA,CASCRANYNEQFF,TGTGCCAGCTGCCGGGCCAATTACAATGAGCAGTTCTTC
NA,TRBV4-1,TRBJ2-3,NA,CASSQEGTDTQYF,TGCGCCAGCAGCCAAGAAGGGACAGATACGCAGTATTTT
NA,TRBV7-9,TRBJ2-7,TRBD2,CASSSRLAGGQGEQYF,TGTGCCAGCAGCTCCAGACTAGCGGGAGGACAGGGCGAGCAGTACTTC
NA,TRBV29-1,TRBJ2-7,NA,CSVEDEGGSYEQYF,TGCAGCGTTGAAGATGAAGGGGGCTCCTACGAGCAGTACTTC
NA,TRBV7-7,TRBJ2-7,NA,CASGSGPSYEQYF,TGTGCCAGCGGAAGCGGACCCTCCTACGAGCAGTACTTC
once,TRBV27,TRBJ1-2,TRBD1,CASSLSPGTGTYGYTF,TGTGCCAGCAGTTTATCCCCCGGGACAGGGACCTATGGCTACACCTTC
NA,TRBV13,TRBJ2-4,TRBD2,CASSETSGRAVDKNIQYF,TGTGCCAGCAGCGAGACTAGCGGGAGGGCCGTGGACAAAAACATTCAGTACTTC
once,TRBV28,TRBJ2-7,NA,CASRLGVREQYF,TGTGCCTCTCGCCTGGGGGTTCGCGAGCAGTACTTC
few,TRBV6-1,TRBJ2-1,NA,CASSEVSQGTYNEQFF,TGTGCCAGCAGTGAAGTCTCCCAGGGGACCTACAATGAGCAGTTCTTC
NA,TRBV28,TRBJ2-7,TRBD2,CASSSRTSLDEQYF,TGTGCCAGCAGTTCCCGGACTAGCCTGGACGAGCAGTACTTC
NA,TRBV10-3,TRBJ2-7,TRBD1,CAISFDRESSYEQYF,TGTGCCATCAGCTTCGACAGGGAAAGCTCCTACGAGCAGTACTTC
NA,TRBV5-5,TRBJ2-4,NA,CASSPQLLDVWYF,TGTGCCAGCAGCCCACAATTACTGGACGTATGGTACTTC
NA,TRBV25-1,TRBJ1-2,NA,CASSESAAFYGYTF,TGTGCCAGCAGTGAATCTGCGGCCTTCTATGGCTACACCTTC
NA,TRBV19,TRBJ2-6,NA,CASSPLVGPSSGANVLTF,TGTGCCAGTAGTCCCCTTGTGGGCCCAAGCTCTGGGGCCAACGTCCTGACTTTC
once,TRBV6-1,TRBJ2-7,NA,CASFTIGWQYF,TGTGCCAGCTTTACTATCGGGTGGCAGTACTTC
NA,TRBV13,TRBJ1-1,TRBD1,CASSTSDRARTEAFF,TGTGCCAGCAGCACCTCGGACAGGGCACGCACTGAAGCTTTCTTT
NA,TRBV6-5,TRBJ2-7,TRBD1,CASSYSQGAVEQYF,TGTGCCAGCAGTTACTCGCAGGGGGCAGTCGAGCAGTACTTC
NA,TRBV21-1,TRBJ2-1,NA,CASSKGAGGHNNEQFF,TGTGCCAGCAGCAAAGGAGCGGGGGGCCACAACAATGAGCAGTTCTTC
NA,TRBV28,TRBJ1-4,TRBD1,CASSLWSTGRIYQGTNEKLFF,TGTGCCAGCAGTTTATGGTCGACAGGGCGAATTTATCAAGGGACTAATGAAAAACTGTTTTTT
once,TRBV9,TRBJ2-1,NA,CASSAAGANPNEQFF,TGTGCCAGCAGCGCCGCCGGGGCGAATCCAAATGAGCAGTTCTTC
NA,TRBV9,TRBJ1-1,NA,CASSVELNTEAFF,TGTGCCAGCAGCGTAGAGTTGAACACTGAAGCTTTCTTT
NA,TRBV28,TRBJ2-7,TRBD2,CASRPRGGVRDEQYF,TGTGCCAGCAGACCCCGGGGAGGGGTTCGCGACGAGCAGTACTTC
once,TRBV25-1,TRBJ2-1,NA,CASSPSGRVAINEQFF,TGTGCCAGCAGTCCGTCGGGGCGGGTGGCCATCAATGAGCAGTTCTTC
NA,TRBV5-6,TRBJ2-1,NA,CASSLIPKYHNEQFF,TGTGCCAGCAGCTTGATCCCTAAGTACCACAATGAGCAGTTCTTC
NA,TRBV10-2,TRBJ2-3,TRBD2,CASTGLGGDTQYF,TGCGCCAGCACCGGACTAGGTGGGGATACGCAGTATTTT
NA,TRBV28,TRBJ2-7,NA,CASSPPGPVSFYEQYF,TGTGCCAGCAGTCCCCCGGGGCCAGTTTCTTTCTACGAGCAGTACTTC
NA,TRBV28,TRBJ2-2,NA,CASSFQLTGELFF,TGTGCCAGCAGTTTCCAGCTAACTGGGGAGCTGTTTTTT
NA,TRBV10-3,TRBJ2-1,NA,CATGDGREQFF,TGTGCCACGGGAGACGGGCGGGAGCAGTTCTTC
NA,TRBV4-2,TRBJ2-7,NA,CASSQDSSSYEQYF,TGTGCCAGCAGCCAAGACAGCAGCTCCTACGAGCAGTACTTC
NA,TRBV19,TRBJ2-3,TRBD1,CASSRGGIDTQYF,TGTGCCAGTAGCCGAGGGGGCATAGATACGCAGTATTTT
NA,TRBV19,TRBJ2-1,NA,CASSWRVDGNEQFF,TGTGCCAGTAGTTGGCGGGTCGATGGGAATGAGCAGTTCTTC
NA,TRBV9,TRBJ2-1,TRBD2,CASSVAGRTSGSGEQFF,TGTGCCAGCAGCGTAGCTGGGAGGACTAGCGGGAGCGGTGAGCAGTTCTTC
NA,TRBV28,TRBJ1-1,NA,CASTLRWGLVAFF,TGTGCCAGCACCTTAAGGTGGGGACTTGTGGCTTTCTTT
few,TRBV28,TRBJ1-1,NA,CASSLGWESEAFF,TGTGCCAGCAGTTTAGGCTGGGAGTCTGAAGCTTTCTTT
few,TRBV6-1,TRBJ1-2,NA,CASQGSLYGYTF,TGTGCCAGCCAGGGCAGTCTCTATGGCTACACCTTC
NA,TRBV28,TRBJ2-7,NA,CASSYQAGGSYEQYF,TGTGCCAGCAGTTACCAGGCAGGTGGATCCTACGAGCAGTACTTC
NA,TRBV10-3,TRBJ1-2,NA,CAISRDLKAGYTF,TGTGCCATCAGCCGGGACCTTAAAGCTGGCTACACCTTC
NA,TRBV15,TRBJ2-7,TRBD1,CATSSGTGGGYEQYF,TGTGCCACCAGCAGCGGGACAGGGGGTGGCTACGAGCAGTACTTC
NA,TRBV30,TRBJ2-2,NA,CAWTGGSNTGELFF,TGTGCCTGGACCGGAGGCTCGAACACCGGGGAGCTGTTTTTT
NA,TRBV14,TRBJ2-2,TRBD1,CASSPLDRTNTGELFF,TGTGCCAGCAGCCCTCTGGACAGGACGAACACCGGGGAGCTGTTTTTT
NA,TRBV7-3,TRBJ2-7,TRBD1,CASSPLPGQPYEQYF,TGTGCCAGCAGCCCTCTGCCGGGACAGCCCTACGAGCAGTACTTC
few,TRBV28,TRBJ1-2,NA,CASSPRRARYGYTF,TGTGCCAGCAGTCCGCGGAGGGCGAGATATGGCTACACCTTC
NA,TRBV28,TRBJ1-4,NA,CASRRGTPGPGREKLFF,TGTGCCAGCAGGAGGGGAACTCCGGGACCCGGGAGGGAAAAACTGTTTTTT
NA,TRBV19,TRBJ2-5,NA,CASSASGQETQYF,TGTGCCAGTTCCGCGAGCGGCCAAGAGACCCAGTACTTC
few,TRBV29-1,TRBJ1-1,NA,CSVTELNTEAFF,TGCAGCGTGACAGAGCTGAACACTGAAGCTTTCTTT
NA,TRBV28,TRBJ1-5,NA,CASSQQGRWASTQPQHF,TGTGCCAGCAGTCAACAGGGTAGGTGGGCTTCCACTCAGCCCCAGCATTTT
once,TRBV5-4,TRBJ2-7,NA,CASSLDWGPYEQYF,TGTGCCAGCAGCTTGGATTGGGGGCCCTACGAGCAGTACTTC
NA,TRBV6-5,TRBJ2-1,NA,CASSYSFGRVVNEQFF,TGTGCCAGCAGTTACTCGTTCGGGCGGGTGGTCAATGAGCAGTTCTTC
NA,TRBV30,TRBJ1-1,NA,CAWSVWGFTEAFF,TGTGCCTGGAGTGTATGGGGTTTCACTGAAGCTTTCTTT
NA,TRBV13,TRBJ2-2,NA,CASSEQNTGELFF,TGTGCCAGCAGCGAACAGAACACCGGGGAGCTGTTTTTT
NA,TRBV11-2,TRBJ2-1,TRBD2,CASSPRGGSSYNEQFF,TGTGCCAGCAGCCCCCGGGGCGGGAGCTCCTACAATGAGCAGTTCTTC
NA,TRBV19,TRBJ2-2,NA,CASSIFWTGTNTGELFF,TGTGCCAGTAGTATCTTCTGGACGGGTACGAACACCGGGGAGCTGTTTTTT
NA,TRBV9,TRBJ1-5,TRBD1,CASSETGGQPQHF,TGTGCCAGCAGCGAGACAGGGGGTCAGCCCCAGCATTTT
once,TRBV7-9,TRBJ2-3,TRBD2,CASSLGGTSAADTQYF,TGTGCCAGCAGCTTAGGCGGGACTAGCGCGGCAGATACGCAGTATTTT
once,TRBV7-5,TRBJ2-3,NA,CVRSLSPVRTDTQYF,TGTGTCAGAAGCTTATCCCCAGTGCGCACAGATACGCAGTATTTT
NA,TRBV7-9,TRBJ1-2,NA,CASSLVAGNGYTF,TGTGCCAGCAGCTTAGTGGCAGGGAATGGCTACACCTTC
once,TRBV6-1,TRBJ2-1,TRBD2,CASSDLAGANEQFF,TGTGCCAGCAGTGATCTAGCGGGAGCCAATGAGCAGTTCTTC
NA,TRBV29-1,TRBJ2-2,NA,CSVVGNTGELFF,TGCAGCGTTGTAGGGAACACCGGGGAGCTGTTTTTT
NA,TRBV7-2,TRBJ2-1,NA,CATRNRDLDNEQFF,TGTGCCACACGAAACAGGGACTTGGACAATGAGCAGTTCTTC
NA,TRBV7-9,TRBJ1-2,NA,CASSLEGQLVVGNDGYTF,TGTGCCAGCAGCTTAGAGGGGCAATTGGTCGTGGGGAACGATGGCTACACCTTC